A single sample is the source of the 13 T cell receptor beta chains below, sequenced in a study of T cell responses to AZD1222 COVID-19 vaccine. Clones were sequenced by immunoSEQ multiplex PCR, and TCRdb holds only the in-frame ones, with some missing. The sample has some 120,000 clones, roughly 87% seen once. The sample was peripheral blood, taken on day 0 of AZD1222 vaccination. Every receptor here comes from an adult in good health.

V is TRBV4-2 and J is TRBJ2-3; 10 bases fit TRBD2. Germline CDR1 is LGHNA and CDR2 is YNFKEQ. The CDR3 has 15 amino acids. With 3 bases clipped from V and 6 bases from J, the junction kept 6 bases outside the gene matches. The CDR3 coding sequence is TGTGCCAGCAGCCAGAGAGCGGGAGGGCCGGATACGCAGTATTTT. Protein: CASSQRAGGPDTQYF.

Only one count was recorded for this clone. V is TRBV7-2 and J is TRBJ2-7; TRBD2 matches 7 bases. V shed 4 bases and J 5 bases; nucleotides not matched to a gene: 11. This CDR3 has 15 amino acids. CDR1 and CDR2 from the germline V gene are SGHTA and FQGNSA. CDR3 nucleotide sequence: TGTGCCAGCAGCTATTTCGGGGGAGGGCCCGACGAGCAGTACTTC. This sequence encodes CASSYFGGGPDEQYF. Full variable domain (outside the CDR3, taken from reference TRBV7-2 and TRBJ2-7): GAGVSQSPSNKVTEKGKDVELRCDPISGHTALYWYRQSLGQGLEFLIYFQGNSAPDKSGLPSDRFSAERTGGSVSTLTIQRTQQEDSAVYLCASSYFGGGPDEQYFGPGTRLTVT.

The CDR3 DNA sequence: TGCGCCAGCAGCTTGGAAAAGGGGTACGAGCAGTACTTC. Its translation is CASSLEKGYEQYF. This sequence joins TRBV5-1 and TRBJ2-7, with a possible D match to TRBD1 (5 bases). The V and J ends lost 0 bases and 4 bases respectively, with 8 bases between them. The CDR3 sequence is 13 residues long. Germline assignment: CDR1 SGHRS and CDR2 YFSETQ.

The chain carries TRBV7-2 and TRBJ1-1; a weak D match, TRBD1 (5 bases). CDR1 is SGHTA and CDR2 is FQGNSA in the germline V gene. With 5 bases removed from V and 0 bases from J, the gap between germline ends came to 10 bases. The CDR3 totals 14 residues. CDR3: CASSLGHMNTEAFF. The CDR3 nucleotides are TGTGCCAGCAGCCTAGGACACATGAACACTGAAGCTTTCTTT.

The chain links TRBV27 to TRBJ2-3, with 9 bases matching TRBD1. The CDR3 totals 13 residues. The junction had 8 bases not matched to a gene; V was cut back by 11 bases and J by 5 bases. CDR1 and CDR2 (germline): MNHEY, SMNVEV (reference sequence). The CDR3 protein is CAVRDREIDTQYF. The CDR3, as DNA: TGTGCCGTCCGGGACAGGGAGATAGATACGCAGTATTTT.

The chain combines TRBV6-4 with TRBJ1-2; 10 nucleotides agree with TRBD1. The junction had 4 bases not matched to a gene; V was cut back by 2 bases and J by 7 bases. The germline V gene encodes CDR1 MRHNA and CDR2 SNTAGT. The CDR3 totals 14 residues. The CDR3 DNA is TGTGCCAGCAGTGACGGGGACAGGGGAACTGGCTACACCTTC. Translation gives CASSDGDRGTGYTF.

The V and J genes are TRBV5-6 and TRBJ2-7, with 8 bases aligning to TRBD1. The CDR3 runs 16 residues. Looked up from germline, CDR1 is SGHDT and CDR2 is YYEEEE. V gave up 4 bases and J gave up 2 bases; unmatched junction bases: 11. CDR3 nucleotides: TGTGCCAGCAGCCTAGGGCGGACAGGGTACACCTACGAGCAGTACTTC. Amino acids: CASSLGRTGYTYEQYF.

V is TRBV9 and J is TRBJ2-1; D gene ambiguous. Germline V gene data show CDR1 as SGDLS and CDR2 as YYNGEE. Trimming cost V 0 bases and J 4 bases, with 11 bases left between them. CDR3 length equals 15 residues. The CDR3 coding sequence is TGTGCCAGCAGCGTAGAAGGGTTGGGGTACAATGAGCAGTTCTTC. It codes for CASSVEGLGYNEQFF.

The CDR3 is CASSVAAGGLTDTQYF. CDR3 DNA: TGTGCCAGCAGCGTGGCCGCGGGGGGCCTCACAGATACGCAGTATTTT. The chain has TRBV9 and TRBJ2-3, with 8 bases lining up with TRBD2. The CDR3 sequence is 16 residues long. The V segment lost 2 bases and the J segment 2 bases; nucleotides outside the gene matches: 7. CDR1 SGDLS and CDR2 YYNGEE come from the germline V gene.

CDR3 amino acids: CAWNTDSSSYEQYF. The CDR3 DNA reads as TGTGCCTGGAACACCGACAGCAGCTCCTACGAGCAGTACTTC. V and J are TRBV30 and TRBJ2-7; tentative D call: TRBD1 (5 bases). The V end was cut by 4 bases, the J end by 0 bases, with 13 bases between. This CDR3 has 14 amino acids. CDR1 GTSNPN and CDR2 SVGIG come from the germline V gene (reference sequence).

CDR3 residues: CASSVPPGLVDTQYF. The CDR3 region has the DNA TGTGCCAGCAGCGTTCCTCCGGGACTAGTCGATACGCAGTATTTT. This rearrangement joins TRBV9 to TRBJ2-3; TRBD2 matches 8 bases. The CDR3 loop spans 15 amino acids. V dropped 2 bases and J dropped 6; count of bases not matched to a gene: 8. CDR1 SGDLS and CDR2 YYNGEE come from the germline V gene.

The rearrangement uses TRBV28 and TRBJ1-2; no clear D gene. The CDR3 runs to 12 residues. Germline CDR1 reads MDHEN; CDR2 reads SYDVKM. Trimming shortened V by 6 bases and J by 9 bases, and 14 bases separated the two germline ends. CDR3 residues: CASRALRTSYTF. For the CDR3, the DNA is TGTGCCAGCAGGGCCCTCCGAACGAGCTACACCTTC.

The V gene is TRBV7-9, the J gene TRBJ2-1; tentative D call: TRBD2 (6 bases). V lost 5 bases and J 0 bases, leaving 14 bases between the germline ends. The CDR3 has 16 amino acids. Germline V lookup: CDR1 SEHNR, CDR2 FQNEAQ (reference sequence). CDR3 in DNA: TGTGCCAGCAGCCGGAGCGGGCTAAGCTCCTACAATGAGCAGTTCTTC. Its translation is CASSRSGLSSYNEQFF.